The next 8 T cell receptor beta chains were all read from a single sample in a study of T-cell reconstitution after alpha-beta-depleted transplantation in children. Preparing the TCRbeta library involved the use of unique molecular identifiers. Each CDR3 protein is one row after TCRdb ran MiXCR on the PCR reads. In the table there are nearly 250,000 distinct CDR3 sequences, approximately 8.9% of which are singletons. The sample consisted of PBMCs, mostly from graft donor cells, taken 180 days after TCRalphabeta/CD19-depleted stem cell transplant. The receptors originated from a male patient younger than 18 who had a stem cell transplant for acute lymphoblastic leukemia, so the T cells may come from the graft donor.

This clonotype was counted between two and nine times. The chain uses TRBV30 and TRBJ1-2; TRBD1 might be the D (5 bases). This CDR3 contains 12 residues. CDR1 and CDR2 from the germline V gene are GTSNPN and SVGIG (reference sequence). V was trimmed by 4 bases and J by 5 bases, leaving 11 bases between them. The CDR3 DNA sequence: TGTGCCTGGACCTCCCCAGGGTATGGCTACACCTTC. Amino acids: CAWTSPGYGYTF.

This clonotype showed up many times. The chain combines TRBV5-1 with TRBJ2-5; D is unclear. V lost 4 bases and J lost 2, with 9 bases in between. The CDR3 has 13 amino acids. CDR1 SGHRS and CDR2 YFSETQ come from the germline V gene. The CDR3 DNA reads TGCGCCAGCAGCCGGATAGGTCAAGAGACCCAGTACTTC. Translation: CASSRIGQETQYF.

Notes on this clonotype: Compared with germline, one end of the junction differs, possibly owing to a read error. V usage is TRBV5-1 and J usage is TRBJ1-2, with D perhaps matching TRBD1 (5 bases). The germline V gene has CDR1 SGHRS and CDR2 YFSETQ. The CDR3 has 13 amino acids. CDR3 region: CASSSDGHSGCTF. The CDR3 bases are TGCGCCAGCAGCTCAGACGGACACTCTGGCTGCACCTTC.

This clonotype occurred many times. The chain joins TRBV7-6 to TRBJ2-7, with D possibly TRBD2 on 6 matching bases. Trimming shortened V by 8 bases and J by 0 bases, and 11 bases separated the two germline ends. The CDR3 loop spans 13 amino acids. Per the germline V gene, CDR1 is SGHVS and CDR2 is FNYEAQ. The CDR3 bases are TGTGCCAGCGCCCGGGGGATCTCCTACGAGCAGTACTTC. It specifies CASARGISYEQYF.

Many counts were recorded for this clonotype. V usage is TRBV6-1 and J usage is TRBJ2-2; D gene unclear. Trimming pared 0 bases from V and 1 base from J, leaving 12 bases between. Germline V CDR1 and CDR2: MNHNS, SASEGT. The CDR3 runs to 17 residues. The CDR3 is CASSEARLTLNTGELFF. CDR3 DNA: TGTGCCAGCAGTGAAGCGAGACTGACCCTGAACACCGGGGAGCTGTTTTTT.

Many counts were recorded for this clonotype. This chain uses TRBV7-2 with TRBJ2-3; no clear D gene. V lost 1 base to trimming and J lost 4 bases, with 12 bases between them. There are 15 residues in the CDR3. Germline V lookup: CDR1 SGHTA, CDR2 FQGNSA. In DNA form, the CDR3 reads TGTGCCAGCAGCTTAGATTCCGGGTGGGCAGATACGCAGTATTTT. Translated, it gives CASSLDSGWADTQYF.

The genes are TRBV4-1 and TRBJ2-1; D is possibly TRBD1 or TRBD2 (5 bases each). Germline-derived CDR1 and CDR2 are MGHRA and YSYEKL. V was pared by 2 bases and J by 7 bases, with 18 bases between. The CDR3 is made up of 16 amino acids. CDR3 bases: TGCGCCAGCAGCCAACCCGGGGCCTCTCGGGAAAATGAGCAGTTCTTC. This gives the protein CASSQPGASRENEQFF.

This clonotype was observed many times. This chain links TRBV28 with TRBJ2-5; TRBD2 is a possible D gene (6 bases). The length of the CDR3 is 13 residues. Trimming stripped 8 bases from V and 1 base from J, with 11 bases between. The germline gives CDR1 MDHEN, CDR2 SYDVKM. The DNA for the CDR3 is TGTGCCAGCCGACTAGTTCTCCAAGAGACCCAGTACTTC. Encoded protein: CASRLVLQETQYF.